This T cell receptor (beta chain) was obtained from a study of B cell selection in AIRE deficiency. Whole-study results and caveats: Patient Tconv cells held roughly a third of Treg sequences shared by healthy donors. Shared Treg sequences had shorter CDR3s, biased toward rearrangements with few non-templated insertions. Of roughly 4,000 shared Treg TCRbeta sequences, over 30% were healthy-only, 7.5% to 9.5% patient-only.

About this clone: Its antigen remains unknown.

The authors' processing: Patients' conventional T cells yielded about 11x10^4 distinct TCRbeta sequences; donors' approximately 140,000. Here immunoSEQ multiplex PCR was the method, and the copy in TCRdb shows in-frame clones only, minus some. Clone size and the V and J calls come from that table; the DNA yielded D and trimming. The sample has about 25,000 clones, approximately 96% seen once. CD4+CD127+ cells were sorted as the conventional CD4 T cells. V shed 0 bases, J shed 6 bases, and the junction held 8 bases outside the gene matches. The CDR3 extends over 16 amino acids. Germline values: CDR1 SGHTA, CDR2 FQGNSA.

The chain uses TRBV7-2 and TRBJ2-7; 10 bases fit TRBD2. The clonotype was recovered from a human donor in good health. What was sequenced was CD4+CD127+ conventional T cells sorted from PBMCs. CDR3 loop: CASSLAGASGSGEQYF. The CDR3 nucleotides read TGTGCCAGCAGCTTAGCGGGGGCTAGCGGGAGCGGCGAGCAGTACTTC.